This record covers a single T cell receptor (beta chain). This sample is drawn from a study of blood T cell repertoires in COVID-19. Background on the study: Acute and convalescent COVID-19 specimens originated in the United States, Italy and Spain.

The V end lost 2 bases, the J end lost 0 bases, and 11 bases lay between the germline ends. Germline lookup yields CDR1 MNHEY and CDR2 SMNVEV (reference sequence). The CDR3 contains 17 residues. Authors' analysis steps: Reference gene primer amplification in the assay estimated nucleated cell counts. Measured with immunoSEQ multiplex PCR; TCRdb has only the in-frame clones, and not every one. V and J calls and clone size are those listed in that table; D and trimming were worked out from the DNA. The sample includes approximately 220,000 clones, approximately 80% seen only once; the top ten take about 1.3%. Clinical history reported by participants formed the basis on which cohorts were assigned.

Sequenced sample: PBMCs or T cells enriched from blood (not recorded which). The chain carries TRBV27 and TRBJ1-6; possible D gene TRBD1, 6 bases. The sequence derives from a woman aged 35 to 49 with acute COVID-19. In nucleotides, the CDR3 is TGTGCCAGCAGTTTAGGACAGTTAAGCTCCTATAATTCACCCCTCCACTTT. Amino acids: CASSLGQLSSYNSPLHF.